Here is one TCR beta chain with its context. Based on its abundance in the sample, this clonotype is medium-sized (0.01 to 0.1%). Its antigen remains unidentified. The record has no base qualities; no much larger clone is one base away. The source of the sample is a study of T cell repertoires and leukemia-associated antigens (dated by TCRdb to about 2019). Context from the whole study: Each sample yielded about 5.1 to 7 million read pairs and roughly 3 to 5.0 million effective reads, around 15 million effective reads overall.

Points the paper makes about the study in general: Numbers of Vbeta genes (about 60), Jbeta genes (14), VDJ rearrangements and unique CDR3s did not differ significantly among the four groups. The antigen specificity and function of the expanded clones were not directly tested and needed further investigation.

CD3+ T cells were first rested overnight at roughly 2.5 million cells/mL in RPMI 1640 without fetal bovine serum. MACS immunomagnetic beads were used according to the manufacturer's instructions to isolate CD3+ T cells from PBMCs. TRIzol reagent was used to extract total RNA from the cultured T cells. TCRbeta libraries were amplified from RNA using 5' rapid amplification of cDNA ends (5'RACE). Before sequencing, Qubit, an Agilent instrument, and quantitative PCR were used to check library concentration and integrity. Sequencing of qualified libraries was performed on Illumina HiSeq or MiSeq by a commercial service provider. Processing in the source paper ran as follows. MiXCR version 1.8.2 was used to identify TCR sequences in each sample. Qualified clones required a CDR3 longer than four amino acids, an in-frame nucleotide length, and no stop codon. A read containing the complete CDR3 structure was counted as an effective read. Expanded clones were validated by RT-PCR with 24 Vbeta primers, GeneScan spectratyping, and Sanger sequencing. TCRdb reprocessed the public reads (quality trimming at Q25 with fastp, clone calling with MiXCR) and kept in-frame beta chains. CDR3 protein sequences are deduplicated, and each keeps its most common genes and DNA. TCRdb's processing, not the study's, gives the V and J calls here. In all, the sample holds roughly 13,000 distinct CDR3 sequences, and 39% of those were seen once. The ten largest clones add up to about a tenth of the sample.

The source is a female donor in good health. Sequencing was performed on CD3+ T cells sorted from blood and cultured.

The nucleotide sequence is given as TGTGCCAGCAGCTTTGGGGGAGCGGGCACAGATACGCAGTATTTT. This encodes CASSFGGAGTDTQYF. The rearranged chain carries TRBV7-2 and TRBJ2-3, with the D assignment possibly TRBD1 or TRBD2, given 5 matching bases for each. CDR1 SGHTA and CDR2 FQGNSA were looked up in the germline V gene. Trimming takes 3 bases from V and 1 base from J, and the germline ends sit 11 bases apart. The CDR3, cysteine through phenylalanine, is 15 amino acids long. Solely the CDR3 DNA is kept, with 45 bases framed from the first base.